This TCR beta chain was observed in a study of shared clonotypes between healthy human individuals (TCRdb year 2020). About the investigation overall: The cohort comprised two women and a few men aged 18 to 49 years. Leukapheresis yielded between about 0.94 and 9.5 billion PBMCs per donor. Blood TCR repertoires of about five healthy adults were deeply sequenced to estimate repertoire size and the extent of clonotype sharing between individuals. Per donor, three plates each were used for CD4 naive and CD4 memory, two for CD8 naive, and one for CD8 memory. To increase sequencing depth and limit assay-specific biases, TCR repertoire library preparation and sequencing were carried out by different laboratories using diverse techniques.

V is trimmed back by 1 base and J by 4 bases, and the junction contains 2 bases that no gene match accounts for. CDR3 length: 14 amino acids, cysteine to phenylalanine. Left in the record is the CDR3 DNA by itself, 42 bases read in frame from the first base. CDR1 SGHNT and CDR2 YENEEA were looked up in the germline V gene. Worth noting for this clone: The antigen it recognizes is unknown. No base quality information exists; no much larger clone differs at one position.

Using the deep immunoSEQ assay, multiplex PCR amplified TCR CDR3 regions from genomic DNA. Genomic DNA extracted from each cell subset was distributed evenly over all wells of several immunoSEQ 96-well plates, and each plate served as one replicate. For sorted subsets, each replicate PCR was loaded with about 0.2 ug genomic DNA, equivalent to about 30,000 T cell genomes. Purified libraries were quantified with a Qubit 3.0 fluorometer, sized on a Bioanalyzer 2100, and re-quantified with the KAPA Library Quantification kit. Every immunoSEQ 96-well plate was sequenced on a separate single-read 150-cycle Illumina NextSeq 550 flow cell. The original pipeline was this. The immunoSEQ output contained only junctional sequences without quality scores, so filtering could not match that applied to full-length reads. To assign V/J genes and CDR3, sequences were annotated using PyIR, a Python wrapper for IgBLAST v1.9, with IMGT germline references. Reads were removed for weak V/J assignments (E-value above 1e-6), missing CDR3, stop codons, out-of-frame junctions, or ambiguous translated residues. V3J clonotypes were defined by identical inferred V gene, J gene, and CDR3 amino acid sequence. Percentage overlap between repertoires was calculated by dividing the number of shared unique clonotypes by the size of the smaller repertoire. Repertoire richness was assessed with RTK rarefaction, the Chao1 estimator, and Recon v2.1 estimates of unobserved clonotypes. Generation probabilities were computed with OLGA for all TCRbeta clonotypes obtained by the gDNA method from a handful of donors. TCRdb re-hosts the immuneACCESS table, in-frame sequences only. Its copies lack some clones; in the studies checked, an unresolved V gene accounts for under half of them, and the cause for the rest is not known. That table gives V, J and clone size, and the DNA gave D and trimming. In this sample the table shows hundreds of thousands of clones, around 74% of which occur a single time. The biggest ten clones account for over 1.5% of the sample.

The donors were healthy, HIV-negative adults who had no recently reported acute infections or vaccinations. Every donor was a Caucasian adult living in Nashville, Tennessee, USA. Magnetic negative selection was used to enrich CD4+ T cells, after which naive cells were positively selected on CD45RA and the negative fraction became the memory subset. Blood was collected by leukapheresis, and PBMCs were isolated by Ficoll-Histopaque density gradient centrifugation and then cryopreserved in liquid nitrogen vapor phase. Analytical flow cytometry was used to check the purity and quantity of every magnetically sorted T cell population. From each sorted fraction, genomic DNA was isolated and quantified by UV absorbance on a Nanodrop 2000c. Broad study findings and their caveats: Sampling was restricted to blood, and TCR repertoires in tissues likely differ from the TCR repertoires found in blood. The small number of donors limited the genetic and exposure-history diversity represented. Naive subsets generally had larger estimated clonotype richness than memory subsets did. Even with the large sequencing depth, rarefaction of the sorted-subset datasets indicated that sequencing was incomplete. Compared with non-shared clonotypes, the clonotypes found in all four sorted-subset donors had higher generation probabilities. About 5% of naive CD4, roughly 3.5% of naive CD8, 2.3% of memory CD4, and over 0.35% of memory CD8 clonotypes were shared across several donors. Based on pairwise subsampling, the degree of clonotype sharing among donors was expected to be affected by sequencing depth.

The rearrangement combines TRBV11-3 with TRBJ2-3; a stretch of 7 junction bases matches TRBD2. The sample comprised memory CD4+ T cells sorted from blood. The label giving this sample's cell subset or site can be read as: CD45RA-negative fraction. The source of this sequence is a woman in her twenties or thirties in good health. The nucleotide sequence is given as TGTGCCAGCAGCTTAGGCGGGAGCTCAGATACGCAGTATTTT. The resulting protein is CASSLGGSSDTQYF.